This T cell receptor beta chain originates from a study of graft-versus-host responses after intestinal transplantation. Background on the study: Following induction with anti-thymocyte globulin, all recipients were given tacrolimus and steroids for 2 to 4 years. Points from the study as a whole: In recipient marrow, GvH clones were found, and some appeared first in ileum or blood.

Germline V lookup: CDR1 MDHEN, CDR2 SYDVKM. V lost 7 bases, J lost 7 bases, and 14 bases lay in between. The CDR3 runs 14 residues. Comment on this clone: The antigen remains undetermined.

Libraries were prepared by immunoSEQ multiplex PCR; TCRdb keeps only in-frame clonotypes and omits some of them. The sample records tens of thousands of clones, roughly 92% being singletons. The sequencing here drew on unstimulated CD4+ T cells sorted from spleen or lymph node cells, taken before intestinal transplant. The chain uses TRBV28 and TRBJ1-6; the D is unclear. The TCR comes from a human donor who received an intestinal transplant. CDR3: CASILDLPNSPLHF. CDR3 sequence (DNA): TGTGCCAGCATCCTAGACTTACCCAATTCACCCCTCCACTTT.